A single sample gave rise to the 9 T cell receptor beta chains below, sequenced in a study of cytomegalovirus exposure and HLA in healthy donors. PCR used 60 Vbeta primers and 13 Jbeta primers. Assay: immunoSEQ multiplex PCR; the TCRdb copy retains only in-frame clones and omits some. The sample includes some 150,000 clones, 80% seen only once; the top ten take around 5.2%. The source material was PBMCs. These receptors were obtained from a woman aged 40 to 50 in good health and CMV-seropositive.

In regard to this clone: The limits of the CDR3 on the DNA are not certain, so only TCRdb's listed CDR3 is given. The chain couples TRBV27 to TRBJ2-3; the table calls TRBD2, which could not be checked here. Both ends counted, the CDR3 spans 13 residues. From germline, CDR1 is MNHEY and CDR2 SMNVEV (reference sequence). CDR3 region: CASSTSINRAQYF.

The genes are TRBV18 and TRBJ2-1; weak D call: TRBD1 (5 bases). Germline lookup yields CDR1 KGHSH and CDR2 LQKENI. The CDR3 has 14 amino acids. The ends were cut back, 3 bases at V and 0 bases at J, with 6 bases in the middle. The CDR3 spells CASSPQGSYNEQFF. Here the CDR3 DNA reads TGTGCCAGCTCACCGCAGGGCTCCTACAATGAGCAGTTCTTC.

The V and J genes are TRBV7-8 and TRBJ2-3, with TRBD2 as a possible D gene (6 bases). Germline loops: CDR1 SGHVS, CDR2 FQNEAQ. V was pared by 1 base and J by 4 bases, with 15 bases between. The CDR3 has 16 residues. The CDR3 DNA reads TGTGCCAGCAGCTTAGGGGTGTGGAGGGGCTCAGATACGCAGTATTTT. Translating gives CASSLGVWRGSDTQYF.

The chain joins TRBV2 to TRBJ1-5; D remains unclear. There are 15 residues in the CDR3. V lost 4 bases and J lost 1, with 11 bases in between. Germline CDR1 and CDR2: SNHLY and FYNNEI. CDR3 nucleotide sequence: TGTGCCAGCAGTGGGGCCCGGGGAAGCAATCAGCCCCAGCATTTT. As protein: CASSGARGSNQPQHF. Based on the CDR3 plus reference TRBV2 and TRBJ1-5, the full variable domain is EPEVTQTPSHQVTQMGQEVILRCVPISNHLYFYWYRQILGQKVEFLVSFYNNEISEKSEIFDDQFSVERPDGSNFTLKIRSTKLEDSAMYFCASSGARGSNQPQHFGDGTRLSIL.

This chain links TRBV9 with TRBJ2-5; weak D call: TRBD2 (5 bases). Trimming stripped 4 bases from V and 2 bases from J, with 12 bases between. Germline lookup yields CDR1 SGDLS and CDR2 YYNGEE. The CDR3 has 14 amino acids. The CDR3 bases are TGTGCCAGCAGCAGAACCGGGATTCAAGAGACCCAGTACTTC. This translates into CASSRTGIQETQYF.

The chain employs TRBV19 and TRBJ1-1; 8 positions match TRBD1. The CDR3 runs 16 residues. The trim removed 3 bases at V and 4 bases at J, leaving 10 bases unmatched. The germline V gene encodes CDR1 LNHDA and CDR2 SQIVND (reference sequence). The CDR3 protein is CASSIVTGGGSTEAFF. The CDR3, as DNA: TGTGCCAGTAGTATTGTAACAGGGGGTGGGAGCACTGAAGCTTTCTTT.

This clone was found a few times. V is TRBV6-1 and J is TRBJ2-7, with 7 bases lining up with TRBD2. CDR1 and CDR2 (germline): MNHNS, SASEGT. J gave up 2 bases and V 5 bases, and 9 bases lay outside the gene matches. This CDR3 comprises 15 residues. CDR3: CASSPWGGGTYEQYF. CDR3 DNA sequence: TGTGCCAGCAGTCCCTGGGGGGGTGGGACCTACGAGCAGTACTTC.

This rearrangement joins TRBV6-1 to TRBJ1-5, with 7 bases identical to TRBD1. V was pared by 6 bases and J by 2 bases, with 4 bases of the junction left unmatched. Germline V gene lookup returns CDR1 MNHNS and CDR2 SASEGT. The CDR3 sequence is 14 residues long. This CDR3 is CASRPGQGNQPQHF. CDR3 sequence (DNA): TGTGCCAGCAGACCTGGACAGGGCAATCAGCCCCAGCATTTT.

This chain joins TRBV5-1 and TRBJ1-1; 7 bases map to TRBD1. Germline V gene sequence: CDR1 SGHRS, CDR2 YFSETQ. V gave up 4 bases and J gave up 4 bases; unmatched junction bases: 7. The CDR3 has 14 amino acids. The CDR3 nucleotides read TGCGCCAGCAGCGTACAACAGGGGAGCACTGAAGCTTTCTTT. Protein sequence: CASSVQQGSTEAFF.